This T cell receptor (beta chain) was identified in a study of control samples from healthy donors and cancer patients. Clones were sequenced by immunoSEQ multiplex PCR, and TCRdb holds only the in-frame ones, with some missing. The data hold tens of thousands of clones, with approximately 94% observed a single time. Between the trimmed V and J ends, which lost 1 base and 6 bases, there was a span of 16 bases. CDR1 and CDR2 (germline): SGHTA, FQGNSA. This CDR3 has 16 residues. The source material was blood. The TCR originated in a woman aged 25 to 39 in good health. The rearrangement links TRBV7-2 to TRBJ1-5, with D tentatively TRBD1 (6 bases). DNA of the CDR3: TGTGCCAGCAGCTTAGTTGGGACCCAAGGGGGTCAGCCCCAGCATTTT. Translated, it gives CASSLVGTQGGQPQHF.